These 9 T cell receptor beta chains came from one sample sequenced in a study of blood T cell repertoires in COVID-19. Method: immunoSEQ multiplex PCR; TCRdb's copy keeps in-frame clones and lacks some. The repertoire holds 230,000 or so clones, with 88% as singletons. Sample: PBMCs or T cells enriched from blood (not recorded which). Receptors originate from a woman aged 25-40 years who had recovered from COVID-19.

The chain links TRBV4-3 to TRBJ2-1; 10 bases agree with TRBD1. The CDR3 has 15 amino acids. The V and J ends lost 3 bases and 6 bases, in that order; junction bases with no gene match: 5. Germline-derived CDR1 and CDR2 are LGHNA and YSLEER. The chain's CDR3 is CASSHGTGECNEQFF. CDR3 DNA: TGCGCCAGCAGCCATGGGACAGGGGAATGCAATGAGCAGTTCTTC.

This chain connects TRBV6-5 to TRBJ1-2; TRBD1 aligns across 9 bases. Germline CDR1 reads MNHEY; CDR2 reads SVGAGI. The CDR3 runs 13 residues. V gave up 10 bases and J gave up 1 base; unmatched junction bases: 4. The CDR3 DNA is TGTGCCACGTTGGACAGGGGTAACTATGGCTACACCTTC. As protein: CATLDRGNYGYTF.

There are a few counts of this clone. The J gene is TRBJ2-1, the V gene TRBV9; a weak D match, TRBD1 (5 bases). Germline V CDR1 and CDR2: SGDLS, YYNGEE. The length of the CDR3 is 16 residues. V was trimmed by 3 bases and J by 2 bases, leaving 15 bases between them. CDR3 residues: CASSGGAGAAYNEQFF. DNA for the CDR3: TGTGCCAGCAGCGGGGGTGCTGGGGCCGCCTACAATGAGCAGTTCTTC.

The chain has TRBV12-3 or TRBV12-4 and TRBJ1-2; TRBD1 matches at 7 bases. This CDR3 spans 12 amino acids. Germline trimming cut 6 bases from V and 6 bases from J; bases unmatched to any gene: 4. CDR3 amino acids: CASSDRDDGYTF. The CDR3 region has the DNA TGTGCCAGCAGCGACAGGGACGATGGCTACACCTTC.

The V and J genes are TRBV6-4 and TRBJ2-2, with D perhaps matching TRBD1 (5 bases). The length of the CDR3 is 14 residues. V lost 3 bases to trimming and J lost 3 bases, with 8 bases between them. Germline CDR1 MRHNA, CDR2 SNTAGT. In DNA form, the CDR3 reads TGTGCCAGCAGTGAAGGGGCGGACACCGGGGAGCTGTTTTTT. It yields the protein CASSEGADTGELFF.

The V call is TRBV6-2 or TRBV6-3, the J call TRBJ1-6; 7 bases agree with TRBD1. Germline CDR1 and CDR2: MNHEY and SVGEGT. Trimming at V came to 6 bases and at J to 2 bases, leaving 4 bases not matched to a gene. There are 15 residues in the CDR3. The DNA of the CDR3 is TGTGCCAGCAGCACGACAGGGCCCTATAATTCACCCCTCCACTTT. Amino acid sequence: CASSTTGPYNSPLHF.

The chain carries TRBV7-3 and TRBJ2-2; weak D call: TRBD2 (6 bases). In germline, CDR1 is SGHTA, CDR2 FQGTGA. V lost 4 bases and J lost 5, with 17 bases in between. The CDR3 is 16 residues long. This chain's CDR3 is CASSSGGWGRTGELFF. The DNA for the CDR3 is TGTGCCAGCAGCTCCGGAGGGTGGGGCAGGACCGGGGAGCTGTTTTTT.

This chain joins TRBV10-3 and TRBJ1-1; 8 bases line up with TRBD1. CDR3 length: 13 amino acids. The trim removed 6 bases at V and 4 bases at J, leaving 4 bases unmatched. The V gene's germline CDR1 is ENHRY and CDR2 SYGVKD. The CDR3 nucleotides read TGTGCCATCAGGGACAGGGTATCCACTGAAGCTTTCTTT. Its translation: CAIRDRVSTEAFF.

The V gene is TRBV7-9, the J gene TRBJ1-1; no definite D call. Germline V CDR1 and CDR2: SEHNR, FQNEAQ (reference sequence). The length of the CDR3 is 14 residues. V was shortened by 3 bases and J by 1 base, with 9 bases between the two germline ends. The DNA of the CDR3 is TGTGCCAGCAGCTTGGTTCATAGGAACACTGAAGCTTTCTTT. It encodes CASSLVHRNTEAFF.